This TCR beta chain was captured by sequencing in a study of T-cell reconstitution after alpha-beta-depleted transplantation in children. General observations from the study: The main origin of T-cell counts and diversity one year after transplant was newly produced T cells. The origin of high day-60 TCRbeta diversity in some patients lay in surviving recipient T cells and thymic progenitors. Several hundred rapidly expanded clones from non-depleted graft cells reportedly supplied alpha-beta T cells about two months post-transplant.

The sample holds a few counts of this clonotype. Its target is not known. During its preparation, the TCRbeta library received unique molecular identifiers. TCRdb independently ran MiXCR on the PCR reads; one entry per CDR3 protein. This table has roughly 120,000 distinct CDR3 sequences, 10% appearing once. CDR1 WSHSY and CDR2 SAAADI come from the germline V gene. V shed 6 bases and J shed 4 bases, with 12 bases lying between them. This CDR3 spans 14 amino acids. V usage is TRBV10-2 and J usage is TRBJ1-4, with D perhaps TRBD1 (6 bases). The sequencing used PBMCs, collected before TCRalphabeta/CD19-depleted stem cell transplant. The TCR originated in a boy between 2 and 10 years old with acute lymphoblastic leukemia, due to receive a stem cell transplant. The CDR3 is CASRGRTVNEKLFF. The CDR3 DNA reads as TGCGCCAGCAGAGGCCGGACAGTTAATGAAAAACTGTTTTTT.